Detailed here is one T cell receptor (beta chain). This sample is drawn from a study of T cell changes during pregnancy in multiple sclerosis. Assay: immunoSEQ multiplex PCR; the TCRdb copy retains only in-frame clones and omits some. This sample has roughly 110,000 clones, with about 90% found just once. The ends were cut back, 4 bases at V and 3 bases at J, with 11 bases in the middle. The CDR3 covers 13 residues. From germline, CDR1 is SGHNT and CDR2 YYREEE (reference sequence). This TCR was sampled from a female donor with multiple sclerosis, enrolled in a pregnancy study. Sample: peripheral blood, taken before pregnancy. This chain links TRBV5-4 with TRBJ2-7; tentatively, D is TRBD1 (5 bases). CDR3 sequence: CASSQGHFYEQYF. CDR3 in DNA: TGTGCCAGCAGCCAAGGACATTTCTACGAGCAGTACTTC.